This T cell receptor (beta chain) was obtained from a study of T cell changes during pregnancy in multiple sclerosis (dated by TCRdb to the late 2010s). For the wider study: Changes in the T cell repertoire over the course of pregnancy were examined in this study in women with multiple sclerosis.

Libraries were constructed by the immunoSEQ multiplex PCR assay. The clones in this table, taken by TCRdb from immuneACCESS, are in-frame only. Not every clone is retained; where verified, under half of the shortfall comes from an unresolved V gene, and the cause of the rest is unknown. The sample includes about 73,000 clones, with around 94% observed a single time. Over 2.5% of the sample goes to the ten largest clones. V loses 7 bases at its end and J loses 0 bases; junction bases beyond the gene matches: 5. The CDR3 measures 14 amino acids from cysteine to phenylalanine. Here the CDR3 DNA is all that survives: 42 bases in frame from base 1. CDR1 is given as SQVTM and CDR2 as ANQGSEA, both from the germline V gene. In this sample, this clone turned up a few times. The antigen this receptor binds is unknown. Base qualities are not recorded, but no much larger clone differs from it by a single base.

The sequence was obtained from a female donor in good health, enrolled as a control in a pregnancy study. The rearranged segments are TRBV29-1 and TRBJ2-3; 9 bases in between match TRBD1. The sequencing here drew on peripheral blood, taken in the third trimester of pregnancy. CDR3 sequence: CSARQGGSTDTQYF. In nucleotides, the sequence is TGCAGCGCGAGACAGGGGGGTAGCACAGATACGCAGTATTTT.